This TCR beta chain was retrieved from a study of blood T cells in healthy people across ages. Whole-study results and caveats: PBMCs left unsorted prevented a conclusive naive versus antigen-experienced comparison.

The authors drew about 10 milliliters of peripheral blood from each donor. Total RNA was extracted at no less than 6 micrograms per sample. A sample-barcoded 5' primer and a J-beta primer mix were used in a second PCR of about 7 to 12 cycles. A minimum of 2.5 million CDR3-containing paired-end reads was obtained for each sample. TCRdb redid the calling of the 5' RACE reads with MiXCR, one entry per CDR3 protein. The sample lists around 1,100,000 distinct CDR3 sequences, about two fifths seen once, with about an eighth in the top ten. CDR3 length equals 12 residues. V gave up 5 bases and J gave up 9 bases, with 14 bases separating them. CDR1 SQVTM and CDR2 ANQGSEA come from the germline V gene. This clonotype was seen repeatedly, ten times or more. Its antigen is not known.

J is TRBJ2-1 and V is TRBV29-1; a possible D gene is TRBD2 (5 bases). The receptor's source is a man between 18 and 35 years old in good health. The sample was blood. In DNA form, the CDR3 reads TGCAGCGTTTTCGGCTATGAGGGTGAGCAGTTCTTC. As protein: CSVFGYEGEQFF.